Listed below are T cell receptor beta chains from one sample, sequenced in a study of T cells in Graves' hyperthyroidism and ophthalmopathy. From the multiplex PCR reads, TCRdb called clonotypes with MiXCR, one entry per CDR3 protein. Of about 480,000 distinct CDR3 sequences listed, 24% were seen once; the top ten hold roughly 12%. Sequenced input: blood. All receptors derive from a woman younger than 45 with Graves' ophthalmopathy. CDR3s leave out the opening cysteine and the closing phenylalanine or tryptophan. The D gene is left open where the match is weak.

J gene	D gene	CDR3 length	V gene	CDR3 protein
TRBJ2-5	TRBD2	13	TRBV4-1	ASSNVAGGRETQY
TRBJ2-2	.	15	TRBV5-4	ASSSPQAEINTGELF
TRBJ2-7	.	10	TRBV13	ASSYRPYEQY
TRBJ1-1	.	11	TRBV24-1	ATSDRKNTEAF
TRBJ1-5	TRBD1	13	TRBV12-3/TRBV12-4	ASRSTGFGNQPQH
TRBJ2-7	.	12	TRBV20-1	SAPTTMGSYEQY
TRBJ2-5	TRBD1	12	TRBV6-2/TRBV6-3	ASSFLDRKETQY
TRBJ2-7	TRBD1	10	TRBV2	ASRETGHEQY
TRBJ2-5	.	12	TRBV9	ASSVRDRRETQY
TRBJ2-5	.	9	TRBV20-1	SAQPQGTQY
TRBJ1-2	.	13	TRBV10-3	AIRRPDSFGSGYT
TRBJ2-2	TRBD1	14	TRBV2	ASSPSIGTAGGELF
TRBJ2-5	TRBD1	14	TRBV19	ASSPGTGLGMETQY
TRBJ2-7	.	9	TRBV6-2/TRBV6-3	ASSYPNEQY
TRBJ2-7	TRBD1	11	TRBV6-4	ASGSRGPFEQY
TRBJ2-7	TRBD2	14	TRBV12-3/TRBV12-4	ASSLPSSGASYEQY
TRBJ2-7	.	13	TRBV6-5	ASSYSMGAVYEQY
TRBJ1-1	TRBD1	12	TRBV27	ASSGTGLNTEAC
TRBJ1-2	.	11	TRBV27	ASSLVPYYGYT
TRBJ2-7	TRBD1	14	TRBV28	ASSYPPGQGEYEQY
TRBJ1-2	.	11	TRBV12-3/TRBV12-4	ASSLVGRHGYT
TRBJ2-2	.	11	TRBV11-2	ASSQFNTGELF
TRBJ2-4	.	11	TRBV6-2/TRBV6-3	ASSLTAGNIQY
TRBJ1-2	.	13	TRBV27	ASSSFLDGNYGYT
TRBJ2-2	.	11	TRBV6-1	ASRGDIPGELF
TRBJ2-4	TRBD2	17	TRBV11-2	ASSLDLGTTSFAKNIQY
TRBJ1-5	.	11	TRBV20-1	SARGEQNQPQH
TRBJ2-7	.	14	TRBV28	ASSANVLGGSYEQY
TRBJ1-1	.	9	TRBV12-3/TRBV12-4	ASGSGAGAF
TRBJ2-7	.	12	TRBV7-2	ASSPRQRHYEQY
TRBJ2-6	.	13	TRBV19	ASSKRTDGANVLT
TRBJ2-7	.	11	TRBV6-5	ASTKPFSREQY
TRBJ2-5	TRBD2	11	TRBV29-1	SVEGGEQETQY
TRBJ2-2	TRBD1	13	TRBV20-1	SAASGTAIEGELF
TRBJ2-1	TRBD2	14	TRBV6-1	ASSEVGGASYNEQF
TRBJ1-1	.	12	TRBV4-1	ASSQPDTNTEAC
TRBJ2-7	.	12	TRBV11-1	ASSLRDTTIEQY
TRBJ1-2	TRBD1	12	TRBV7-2	ASSLAGRGRGYT
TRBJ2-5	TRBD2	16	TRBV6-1	ASSNVPGLAGGPETQY